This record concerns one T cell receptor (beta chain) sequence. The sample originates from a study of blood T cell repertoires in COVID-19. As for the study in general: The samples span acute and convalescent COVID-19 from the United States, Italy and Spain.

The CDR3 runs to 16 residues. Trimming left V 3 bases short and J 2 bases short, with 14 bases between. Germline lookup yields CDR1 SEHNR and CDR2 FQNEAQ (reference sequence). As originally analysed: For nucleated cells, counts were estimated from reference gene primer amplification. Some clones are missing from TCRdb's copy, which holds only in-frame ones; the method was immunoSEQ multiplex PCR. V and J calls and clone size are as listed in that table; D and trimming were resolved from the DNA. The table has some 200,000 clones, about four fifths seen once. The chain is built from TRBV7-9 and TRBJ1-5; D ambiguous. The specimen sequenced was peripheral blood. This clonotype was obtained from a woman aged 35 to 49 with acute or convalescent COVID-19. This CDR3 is CASSFSGPVGNQPQHF. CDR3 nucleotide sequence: TGTGCCAGCAGCTTTAGCGGCCCTGTGGGCAATCAGCCCCAGCATTTT.